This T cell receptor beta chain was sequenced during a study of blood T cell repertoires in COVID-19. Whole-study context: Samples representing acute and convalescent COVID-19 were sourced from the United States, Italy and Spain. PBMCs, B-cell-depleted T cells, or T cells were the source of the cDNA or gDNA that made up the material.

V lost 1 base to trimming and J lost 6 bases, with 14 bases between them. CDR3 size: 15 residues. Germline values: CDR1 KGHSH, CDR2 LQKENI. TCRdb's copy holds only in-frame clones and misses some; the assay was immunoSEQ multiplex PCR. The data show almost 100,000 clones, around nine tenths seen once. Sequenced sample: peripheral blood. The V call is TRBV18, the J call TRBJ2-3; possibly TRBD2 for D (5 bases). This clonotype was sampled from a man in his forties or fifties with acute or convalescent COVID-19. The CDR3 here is CASSPLAGAVDTQYF. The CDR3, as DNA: TGTGCCAGCTCACCACTCGCGGGCGCTGTGGATACGCAGTATTTT.